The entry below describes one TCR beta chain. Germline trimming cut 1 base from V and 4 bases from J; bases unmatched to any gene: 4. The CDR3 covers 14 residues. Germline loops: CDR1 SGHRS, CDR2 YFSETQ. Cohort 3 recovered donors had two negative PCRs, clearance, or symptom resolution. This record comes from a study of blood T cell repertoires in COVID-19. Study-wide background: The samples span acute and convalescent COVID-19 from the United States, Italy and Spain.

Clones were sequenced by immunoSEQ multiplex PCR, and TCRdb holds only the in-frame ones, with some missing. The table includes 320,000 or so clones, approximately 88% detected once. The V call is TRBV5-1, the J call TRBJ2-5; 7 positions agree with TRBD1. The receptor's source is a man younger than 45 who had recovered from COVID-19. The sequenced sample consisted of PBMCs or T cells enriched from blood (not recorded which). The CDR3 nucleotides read TGCGCCAGCAGCTTGACTCCAGGGGGAGAGACCCAGTACTTC. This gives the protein CASSLTPGGETQYF.